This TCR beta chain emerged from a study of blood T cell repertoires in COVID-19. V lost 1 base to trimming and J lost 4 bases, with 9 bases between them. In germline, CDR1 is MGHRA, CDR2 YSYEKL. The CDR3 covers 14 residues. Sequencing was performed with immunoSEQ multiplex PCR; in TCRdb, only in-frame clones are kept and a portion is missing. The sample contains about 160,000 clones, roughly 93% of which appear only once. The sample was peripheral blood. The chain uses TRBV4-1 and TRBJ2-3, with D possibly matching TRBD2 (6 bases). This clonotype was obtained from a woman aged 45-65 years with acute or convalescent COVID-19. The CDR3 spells CASSQAGAPDTQYF. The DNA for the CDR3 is TGCGCCAGCAGCCAAGCGGGAGCCCCAGATACGCAGTATTTT.